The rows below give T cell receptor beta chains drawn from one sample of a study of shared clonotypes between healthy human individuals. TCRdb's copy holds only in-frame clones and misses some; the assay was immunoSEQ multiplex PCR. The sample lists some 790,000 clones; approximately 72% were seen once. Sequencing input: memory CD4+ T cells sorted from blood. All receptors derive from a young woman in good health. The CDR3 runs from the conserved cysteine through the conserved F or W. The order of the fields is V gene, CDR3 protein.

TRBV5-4	CASSTGLADYNEQFF
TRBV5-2	CASSLDPSQPQHF
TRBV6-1	CASTEPLAGTEQYF
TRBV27	CASTMGRGQNTGELFF
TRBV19	CASSLAGGETQYF
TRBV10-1	CASSESYGYNEQFF
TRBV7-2	CASSLRTELFF
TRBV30	CAWSARTRGEQYF
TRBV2	CASTTRGNEQFF
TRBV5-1	CASSTQPQGNDEQYF
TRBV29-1	CSDWDPRPGTSGRGLWYEQYF
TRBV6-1	CASRDTGELFF
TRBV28	CASSPTSYEQYF
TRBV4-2	CASSQEAMGRGRVDEKLFF
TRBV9	CASSSRGNSGNTIYF
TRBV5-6	CASSYWAAYEQYF
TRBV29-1	CSAPSSSGNTIYF
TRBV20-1	CSVQGYDEQFF
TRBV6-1	CASSEWLEAGETQYF
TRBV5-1	CASSPSGDTSYEQYF
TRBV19	CASSRGTSFLETQYF
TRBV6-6	CASSYSGRAGELFF
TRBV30	CAWEPLRAANTQYF
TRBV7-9	CASSAQGQHYEQYF
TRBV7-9	CASSLSPEADTQYF
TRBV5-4	CASSPDRDEAFF
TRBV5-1	CASSSNPSGRAQDTQYF
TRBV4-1	CASSQEPIDRVNPHFGYTF
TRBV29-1	CSVHGTSITDTQYF
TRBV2	CASSEQGWQPQHF
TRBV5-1	CASSPGTLGEEQYF
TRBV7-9	CASSKQRTGVGEKLFF
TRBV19	CASSIIARAFSSSYEQYF
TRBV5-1	CASSKRTLNTGELFF
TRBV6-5	CASSRTGNYEQYF
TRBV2	CASSKTSGRTYEQYF